The text below deals with one T cell receptor beta chain. Its antigen is as yet unknown. Data came from immunoSEQ multiplex PCR; TCRdb stores just in-frame clones and leaves some out. The repertoire holds about 330,000 clones, with 60% to 80% as singletons. The data derive from a study of cytotoxic CD8 clonotypes in ibrutinib-treated CLL. About the research overall: Partial responses numbered roughly 25 and complete responses 2; after a median around 68 months, about 15 stayed remitted and some twelve progressed.

Study conclusions and caveats: Samples from sustained-remission and progressing patients were taken at different times. Public clonotypes, found uncommonly, either contracted or stayed stable on treatment. Clonality went higher at ibrutinib response and then dropped back toward baseline at progression.

With 4 bases removed from V and 5 bases from J, the gap between germline ends came to 17 bases. Per germline, CDR1 KGHSH and CDR2 LQKENI. The CDR3 extends over 15 amino acids. The receptor comes from a human donor with chronic lymphocytic leukemia. The input for sequencing was PBMCs, taken after 36 months of ibrutinib treatment. The chain links TRBV18 to TRBJ2-5; possible D gene TRBD2, 7 bases. This chain's CDR3 is CASSRVSGGVETQYF. In nucleotides, the CDR3 is TGTGCCAGCTCACGCGTTTCGGGGGGCGTGGAGACCCAGTACTTC.